Shown below are 12 T cell receptor beta chains from a single sample sequenced in a study of T cell clonality in common variable immunodeficiency. Here immunoSEQ multiplex PCR was the method, and the copy in TCRdb shows in-frame clones only, minus some. Recorded here are approximately 81,000 clones, none singletons. Sequencing was carried out using peripheral blood mononuclear cells. The source is a person between 18 and 69 years old in good health.

Many counts were recorded for this clone. Sequencing ends 3 residues short of the CDR3 end; the germline J gene provides the rest. The chain joins TRBV12-3 or TRBV12-4 to TRBJ2-3; the D gene is possibly TRBD2 (5 bases). The CDR3 is made up of 19 amino acids. V was pared by 1 base and J by 6 bases, with 26 bases between. CDR3 DNA (partial): TGTGCCAGCAGTTTAGTCAGCGCAAAAGGGCGGGTATTAGCGGATACG. Residues: CASSLVSAKGRVLADT. The complete CDR3 sequence is CASSLVSAKGRVLADTQYF.

This clone was recorded at least ten times. The DNA ends 3 residues before the CDR3 does, and the rest of the CDR3 is filled in from the germline J gene. The V call is TRBV6-4, the J call TRBJ1-1; D not certain. Trimming left V 6 bases short and J 5 bases short, with 13 bases between. CDR3 size: 13 residues. CDR1 is MRHNA and CDR2 is SNTAGT in the germline V gene. Partial CDR3 DNA: TGTGCCAGCAGCCGATACCCGGTGACTGAA. It codes for CASSRYPVTE. The entire CDR3 sequence reads CASSRYPVTEAFF.

This clone was counted ten times or more. The read ends 3 residues before the CDR3 terminus; that terminus is restored from the germline J gene. This rearrangement joins TRBV28 to TRBJ1-5; TRBD1 matches at 7 bases. The V segment lost 8 bases and the J segment 2 bases; nucleotides outside the gene matches: 12. In germline, CDR1 is MDHEN, CDR2 SYDVKM. This CDR3 is built from 16 residues. This CDR3 reads CASERTGQSRNQPQHF. CDR3 DNA (partial): TGTGCCAGCGAAAGAACGGGACAGTCTCGCAATCAGCCC.

This clone was detected many times. The read is 3 residues too short to cover the CDR3 end, so that end is filled in from the germline J gene. The sample holds other DNA sequences that translate to the same CDR3. The chain employs TRBV19 and TRBJ1-1; 7 bases align to TRBD1. Trimming cost V 3 bases and J 2 bases; bases outside gene matches: 9. Germline CDR1 is LNHDA and CDR2 is SQIVND (reference sequence). This CDR3 is built from 16 residues. The sequenced CDR3 bases are TGTGCCAGTAGTATTGGTAGAGGACAGGTCAACACTGAA. Translating it yields CASSIGRGQVNTE. The CDR3 in full is CASSIGRGQVNTEAFF.

This clone occurred many times. Sequencing ends 3 residues short of the CDR3 end; the germline J gene provides the rest. The rearrangement uses TRBV5-1 and TRBJ2-1; no clear D gene. With 0 bases removed from V and 3 bases from J, the gap between germline ends came to 7 bases. This CDR3 comprises 14 residues. Germline values: CDR1 SGHRS, CDR2 YFSETQ. CDR3: CASSLDPGYNEQFF. CDR3 bases read: TGCGCCAGCAGCTTGGATCCAGGCTACAATGAG.

In the case of this clone: The read ends 3 residues before the CDR3 terminus; that terminus is restored from the germline J gene. The gene calls are TRBV19 and TRBJ2-5; 7 bases agree with TRBD2. J was trimmed by 0 bases and V by 5 bases; bases with no gene match: 9. CDR1 LNHDA and CDR2 SQIVND come from the germline V gene (reference sequence). This CDR3 has 16 residues. The CDR3 loop reads CASSRGGRAYQETQYF. Incomplete CDR3 DNA: TGTGCCAGTAGTCGGGGTGGGAGGGCCTACCAAGAGACC.

This clone has a count of ten or more. CDR3 bases read: TGCAGTGCTAGAGATGCGGGCGGGAGCTCCACG. Its protein product is CSARDAGGSST. The full CDR3 reads CSARDAGGSSTQYF. This chain connects TRBV20-1 to TRBJ2-3; 7 nucleotides agree with TRBD2. From the germline J gene comes the end of the CDR3, since the read stops 3 residues before it. Germline CDR1 reads DFQATT; CDR2 reads SNEGSKA (reference sequence). The CDR3 sequence is 14 residues long.

This clone occurred many times. Read coverage stops 3 residues before the CDR3 terminus; the germline J gene supplies the remainder. The rearrangement links TRBV5-5 to TRBJ2-7, with D uncertain. Trimming left V 7 bases short and J 3 bases short, with 14 bases between. In germline, CDR1 is SGHKS, CDR2 YYEKEE (reference sequence). The CDR3 has 13 amino acids. CDR3 DNA, as far as it was read: TGTGCCAGCTCCTTCGGTCGGTACTACGAG. This gives the protein CASSFGRYYE. The whole CDR3 region reads CASSFGRYYEQYF. Together with reference TRBV5-5 and TRBJ2-7, the CDR3 gives the full variable domain: DAGVTQSPTHLIKTRGQQVTLRCSPISGHKSVSWYQQVLGQGPQFIFQYYEKEERGRGNFPDRFSARQFPNYSSELNVNALLLGDSALYLCASSFGRYYEQYFGPGTRLTVT.

The sample holds many counts of this clone. Read sequence stops 3 residues before the CDR3 end, and the germline J gene provides the missing end. V usage is TRBV12-3 or TRBV12-4 and J usage is TRBJ2-7; D is possibly TRBD1 (7 bases). V lost 6 bases, J lost 3 bases, and 21 bases lay in between. CDR3 length: 16 amino acids. This CDR3 reads CASSPGVDRLHYEQYF. The covered CDR3 bases are TGTGCCAGCAGCCCGGGAGTGGACAGGCTCCACTACGAG.

This clone has ten or more counts. The junction differs from germline at one of its ends, possibly a read error. CDR3 DNA (partial): TGCGCCAGCAGCCAGGATGGCCGGGGTATGGAGACC. It specifies CASSQDGRGMET. The CDR3 in full is CASSQDGRGMETQYF. J is TRBJ2-5 and V is TRBV4-2; tentative D call: TRBD2 (5 bases). The CDR3 is cut off 3 residues early in the read; its end comes from the germline J gene. The CDR3 extends over 15 amino acids. Germline lookup yields CDR1 LGHNA and CDR2 YNFKEQ.

This clone was picked up many times. CDR3 sequence reads: CATSRDRSPQHF. Incomplete CDR3 DNA: TGTGCCACCAGCAGAGATCGGTCCCCC. The chain couples TRBV15 to TRBJ1-5, with D unclear. The read falls 3 residues short of the CDR3 end, and the missing part is taken from the germline J gene. This CDR3 has 12 residues. CDR1 and CDR2 (germline): LNHNV, YYDKDF (reference sequence).

This clone was seen repeatedly, ten times or more. The read terminates 3 residues before the CDR3 end, so the remaining end is supplied by the germline J gene. The chain uses TRBV19 and TRBJ1-4; TRBD1 matches 8 bases. The length of the CDR3 is 15 residues. The V gene's germline CDR1 is LNHDA and CDR2 SQIVND (reference sequence). J was trimmed by 5 bases and V by 2 bases; bases with no gene match: 4. CDR3 amino acids: CASSIRDRRNEKLFF. CDR3 DNA (partial): TGTGCCAGTAGTATACGGGACAGGCGCAATGAAAAA.